The 25 T cell receptor beta chains below come from one sample, sequenced in a study of T cell responses to AZD1222 COVID-19 vaccine. The assay was immunoSEQ multiplex PCR, and TCRdb's table has in-frame clones only and misses some. The sample consists of about 150,000 clones, around nine tenths of them appearing once. Sequencing used peripheral blood, obtained 28 days after the second AZD1222 dose. These receptors all stem from an adult who received the AZD1222 COVID-19 vaccine.

This chain uses TRBV7-6 with TRBJ1-1, with D possibly matching TRBD1 (5 bases). The V gene lost 1 base and the J gene lost 6 bases, with 9 bases spanning the gap. CDR1 is SGHVS, CDR2 FNYEAQ, per germline. This CDR3 comprises 13 residues. The CDR3 protein is CASSLDGRAEAFF. The CDR3 DNA sequence: TGTGCCAGCAGCTTAGATGGCAGGGCTGAAGCTTTCTTT.

The V and J genes are TRBV5-1 and TRBJ1-3; 9 bases map to TRBD1. Trimming at V came to 4 bases and at J to 0 bases, leaving 5 bases not matched to a gene. This CDR3 has 16 amino acids. Germline assignment: CDR1 SGHRS and CDR2 YFSETQ. The CDR3 protein is CASSGTGRSSGNTIYF. CDR3 in DNA: TGCGCCAGCAGCGGGACAGGGCGATCCTCTGGAAACACCATATATTTT.

The rearrangement links TRBV28 to TRBJ2-3, with a possible D match to TRBD1 (5 bases). The CDR3 is made up of 13 amino acids. Trimming removed 5 bases at V and 6 bases at J, with 12 bases between. Germline assignment: CDR1 MDHEN and CDR2 SYDVKM. The CDR3 DNA is TGTGCCAGCAGTCCAGGGATCGGGGATACGCAGTATTTT. Translated, it gives CASSPGIGDTQYF.

The CDR3: CANKDWLNTGELFF. CDR3 bases: TGCGCCAATAAGGACTGGTTGAACACCGGGGAGCTGTTTTTT. This chain connects TRBV4-1 to TRBJ2-2; possible D gene TRBD2, 5 bases. The CDR3 runs 14 residues. With 10 bases removed from V and 1 base from J, the gap between germline ends came to 13 bases. The germline CDR1 and CDR2 sequences are MGHRA and YSYEKL.

The J gene is TRBJ1-5, the V gene TRBV27, with a tentative D call TRBD1 (5 bases). In germline, CDR1 is MNHEY, CDR2 SMNVEV (reference sequence). The CDR3 is 16 amino acids. Trimming took off 3 bases at V and 2 bases at J, with 14 bases between the two ends. CDR3 sequence reads: CASSFRVPPGNQPQHF. The CDR3 nucleotides are TGTGCCAGCAGTTTCAGGGTCCCTCCGGGCAATCAGCCCCAGCATTTT.

V and J are TRBV10-3 and TRBJ2-2; TRBD2 matches 7 bases. This CDR3 has 15 residues. Germline-derived CDR1 and CDR2 are ENHRY and SYGVKD. The J segment lost 6 bases and the V segment lost 3 bases, leaving 7 bases of the junction unmatched. As DNA, the CDR3 is TGTGCCATCAGTGATGGGGCGGGAGTTGCCGGGGAGCTGTTTTTT. Translating gives CAISDGAGVAGELFF.

The chain employs TRBV19 and TRBJ2-2; TRBD1 matches at 7 bases. CDR1 and CDR2 (germline): LNHDA, SQIVND (reference sequence). The CDR3 has 14 residues. The V segment lost 6 bases and the J segment 6 bases; nucleotides outside the gene matches: 7. CDR3 amino acids: CASRLNTGAGELFF. DNA of the CDR3: TGTGCCAGTAGACTTAACACAGGGGCCGGGGAGCTGTTTTTT.

The chain combines TRBV7-2 with TRBJ2-7; TRBD2 matches at 9 bases. This CDR3 region has 15 residues. Germline loops: CDR1 SGHTA, CDR2 FQGNSA. J was trimmed by 9 bases and V by 4 bases; bases with no gene match: 13. As DNA, the CDR3 is TGTGCCAGCAGCTCTGGCGATAGCGGGAGTCTACGGCAGTACTTC. As protein: CASSSGDSGSLRQYF.

About this clone: This specimen includes other DNA sequences encoding the same CDR3. The chain combines TRBV6-5 with TRBJ2-7; TRBD1 matches 8 bases. Germline V lookup: CDR1 MNHEY, CDR2 SVGAGI. The CDR3 sequence is 14 residues long. The junction had 4 bases not matched to a gene; V was cut back by 6 bases and J by 0 bases. The CDR3 region is CASSWTGSSYEQYF. CDR3 nucleotides: TGTGCCAGCAGCTGGACAGGGAGCTCCTACGAGCAGTACTTC.

This CDR3 is CASSLRATDTQYF. Here the CDR3 DNA reads TGTGCCAGCAGCCTCAGGGCCACAGATACGCAGTATTTT. The gene calls are TRBV12-3 or TRBV12-4 and TRBJ2-3, with a tentative D call TRBD1 (5 bases). Trimming shortened V by 6 bases and J by 2 bases, and 9 bases separated the two germline ends. The CDR3 is made up of 13 amino acids.

This chain connects TRBV2 to TRBJ2-3; D is perhaps TRBD1 (6 bases). Between the trimmed V and J ends, which lost 1 base and 1 base, there was a span of 9 bases. In germline, CDR1 is SNHLY, CDR2 FYNNEI. CDR3 length equals 15 residues. The CDR3 reads CASSEEGVGTDTQYF. The CDR3 nucleotides read TGTGCCAGCAGTGAAGAGGGGGTGGGCACAGATACGCAGTATTTT.

J is TRBJ1-5 and V is TRBV28, with D possibly being TRBD1 (6 bases). This CDR3 is built from 15 residues. Germline CDR1 reads MDHEN; CDR2 reads SYDVKM. Trimming shortened V by 7 bases and J by 4 bases, and 17 bases separated the two germline ends. CDR3 residues: CASTSPGAPNQPQHF. The CDR3 DNA follows: TGTGCCAGCACCTCCCCGGGGGCCCCAAATCAGCCCCAGCATTTT.

The rearrangement joins TRBV7-8 to TRBJ1-5; D gene unclear. The germline gives CDR1 SGHVS, CDR2 FQNEAQ. V was pared by 2 bases and J by 6 bases, with 11 bases between. The CDR3 covers 14 residues. This chain's CDR3 is CASSLSLQGQPQHF. The CDR3 nucleotides are TGTGCCAGCAGCTTAAGTTTGCAAGGTCAGCCCCAGCATTTT.

The CDR3 is CASSPPAGANYGYTF. The CDR3 bases are TGTGCCAGCTCACCCCCAGCGGGGGCTAACTATGGCTACACCTTC. The chain has TRBV18 and TRBJ1-2; TRBD1 is a possible D gene (5 bases). The germline V gene encodes CDR1 KGHSH and CDR2 LQKENI. This CDR3 spans 15 amino acids. Trimming pared 3 bases from V and 0 bases from J, leaving 11 bases between.

The chain uses TRBV5-1 and TRBJ2-3, with 9 nucleotides matching TRBD2. The CDR3 spans 18 residues. V dropped 0 bases and J dropped 1; count of bases not matched to a gene: 9. Germline V gene sequence: CDR1 SGHRS, CDR2 YFSETQ. The CDR3 sequence is CASSLGLAGVGGTDTQYF. The CDR3 DNA is TGCGCCAGCAGCTTGGGGTTAGCGGGAGTCGGAGGCACAGATACGCAGTATTTT.

This clone appeared a few times. An end of the junction differs from the germline gene, which may be a read error. V is TRBV20-1 and J is TRBJ1-2; no clear D gene. The CDR3 is made up of 9 amino acids. Germline CDR1 DFQATT, CDR2 SNEGSKA (reference sequence). The CDR3 DNA sequence: TGCAGTGCTAACTACGGCTACACCTTC. It yields the protein CSANYGYTF.

The chain joins TRBV11-3 to TRBJ2-1; D is ambiguous. The CDR3 runs 11 residues. The V and J ends lost 1 base and 10 bases respectively, with 5 bases between them. CDR1 SGHNT and CDR2 YENEEA come from the germline V gene. CDR3 DNA sequence: TGTGCCAGCAGCTTAGGAGAAGAGCAGTTCTTC. Translating it yields CASSLGEEQFF.

The CDR3 DNA sequence: TGTGCCAGCAGCTTAAGGACAGGGGTTGGAACTGAAGCTTTCTTT. It translates to CASSLRTGVGTEAFF. The genes are TRBV7-2 and TRBJ1-1; 9 bases line up with TRBD1. CDR3 length: 15 amino acids. The germline V gene has CDR1 SGHTA and CDR2 FQGNSA. The J segment lost 5 bases and the V segment lost 2 bases, leaving 6 bases of the junction unmatched.

The chain joins TRBV25-1 to TRBJ1-6, with TRBD1 identical over 8 bases. The CDR3 sequence is 14 residues long. The trim removed 5 bases at V and 10 bases at J, leaving 7 bases unmatched. Germline lookup yields CDR1 MGHDK and CDR2 SYGVNS. The CDR3: CASSQTGGHSPLHF. The CDR3 DNA sequence: TGTGCCAGCAGTCAAACAGGGGGTCACTCACCCCTCCACTTT.

This clone was found once. The V gene is TRBV10-3, the J gene TRBJ1-6; D is unresolved. This CDR3 comprises 13 residues. V was cut by 6 bases and J by 11 bases, with 14 bases left in between. Germline CDR1 reads ENHRY; CDR2 reads SYGVKD. This chain's CDR3 is CAISDGDPAPLHF. In DNA, the CDR3 is TGTGCCATCAGCGACGGAGATCCGGCACCCCTCCACTTT.

The rearrangement joins TRBV5-1 to TRBJ2-7, with 9 bases that match TRBD1. CDR1 SGHRS and CDR2 YFSETQ come from the germline V gene. The CDR3 runs to 14 residues. J lost 2 bases, V lost 4 bases, and 4 bases had no gene match. CDR3 sequence: CASSPGQGPYEQYF. The CDR3 DNA follows: TGCGCCAGCAGCCCGGGACAGGGCCCCTACGAGCAGTACTTC.

The rearrangement uses TRBV4-2 and TRBJ1-5; D may be TRBD1 (5 bases). This CDR3 has 15 residues. Germline lookup yields CDR1 LGHNA and CDR2 YNFKEQ. Trimming cost V 0 bases and J 5 bases, with 11 bases left between them. CDR3 bases: TGTGCCAGCAGCCAAGAAGGCAGGGCAGATCAGCCCCAGCATTTT. This gives the protein CASSQEGRADQPQHF.

The rearrangement uses TRBV10-2 and TRBJ2-2; tentatively, D is TRBD2 (5 bases). CDR3 length equals 15 residues. From germline, CDR1 is WSHSY and CDR2 SAAADI. V shed 6 bases and J shed 3 bases, with 14 bases lying between them. CDR3: CASSRLGRDTGELFF. The DNA of the CDR3 is TGCGCCAGCAGCCGCCTTGGGAGAGACACCGGGGAGCTGTTTTTT.

This clone was seen a single time. This chain joins TRBV25-1 and TRBJ2-7; tentative D call: TRBD1 (5 bases). Germline values: CDR1 MGHDK, CDR2 SYGVNS. Trimming removed 5 bases at V and 3 bases at J, with 23 bases between. This CDR3 region has 17 residues. CDR3 in DNA: TGTGCCAGCAGTCCCCCCCCTCGGCCAGGGCGGTACTACGAGCAGTACTTC. Residues: CASSPPPRPGRYYEQYF.

The chain employs TRBV27 and TRBJ2-7; D might be TRBD2 (6 bases). Germline assignment: CDR1 MNHEY and CDR2 SMNVEV (reference sequence). The CDR3 contains 14 residues. Trimming pared 6 bases from V and 1 base from J, leaving 13 bases between. CDR3 sequence: CASRPGLQSYEQYF. The CDR3 coding sequence is TGTGCCAGCAGGCCGGGACTCCAATCCTACGAGCAGTACTTC.